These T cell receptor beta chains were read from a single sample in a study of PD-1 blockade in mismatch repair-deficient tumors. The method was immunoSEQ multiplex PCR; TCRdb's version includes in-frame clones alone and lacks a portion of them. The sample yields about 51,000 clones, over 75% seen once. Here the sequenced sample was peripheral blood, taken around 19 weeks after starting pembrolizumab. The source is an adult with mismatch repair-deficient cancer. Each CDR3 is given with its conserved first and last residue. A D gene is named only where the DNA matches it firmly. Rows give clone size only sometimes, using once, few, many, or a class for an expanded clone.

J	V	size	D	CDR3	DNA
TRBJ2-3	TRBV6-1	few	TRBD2	CASSAGTSSYSHTDTQYF	TGTGCCAGCAGTGCCGGGACTAGCTCATATTCTCACACAGATACGCAGTATTTT
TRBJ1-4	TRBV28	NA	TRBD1	CASSLGGQGNEKLFF	TGTGCCAGCAGCCTTGGGGGACAGGGTAATGAAAAACTGTTTTTT
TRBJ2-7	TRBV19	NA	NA	CASSARRALHEQYF	TGTGCCAGTAGTGCCCGGAGGGCCCTCCACGAGCAGTACTTC
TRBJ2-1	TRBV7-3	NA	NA	CASSPTGRYNEQFF	TGTGCCAGCAGCCCGACTGGCCGATACAATGAGCAGTTCTTC
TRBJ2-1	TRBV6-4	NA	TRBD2	CASSDLGGAGGNEQFF	TGTGCCAGCAGTGACTTAGGCGGAGCGGGGGGAAATGAGCAGTTCTTC
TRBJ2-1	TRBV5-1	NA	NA	CACSRPDGRSYNEQFF	TGCGCCTGCAGCCGGCCGGACGGAAGATCCTACAATGAGCAGTTCTTC
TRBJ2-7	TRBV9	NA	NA	CASSPRGVGYEQYF	TGTGCCAGCAGCCCCCGCGGAGTTGGATACGAGCAGTACTTC
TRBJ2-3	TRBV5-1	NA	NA	CASSSMEGSSTDTQYF	TGCGCCAGCAGCTCAATGGAGGGATCTAGCACAGATACGCAGTATTTT
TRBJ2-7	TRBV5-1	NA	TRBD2	CASSLSTSGSSYEQYF	TGCGCCAGCAGCTTGAGTACTAGCGGGAGCTCCTACGAGCAGTACTTC
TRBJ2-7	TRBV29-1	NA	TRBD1	CSVTTGGEQYF	TGCAGCGTGACTACAGGGGGCGAGCAGTACTTC
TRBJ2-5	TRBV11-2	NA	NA	CASSWGNGPQETQYF	TGTGCCAGCAGCTGGGGGAACGGGCCCCAAGAGACCCAGTACTTC
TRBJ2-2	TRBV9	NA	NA	CASTSRTGELFF	TGTGCCAGCACCTCCCGCACCGGGGAGCTGTTTTTT
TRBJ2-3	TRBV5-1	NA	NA	CASSFIMPTSTDTQYF	TGCGCCAGCAGCTTTATAATGCCAACTAGCACAGATACGCAGTATTTT
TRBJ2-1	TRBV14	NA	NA	CASSQGSYNEQFF	TGTGCCAGCAGCCAGGGATCCTACAATGAGCAGTTCTTC
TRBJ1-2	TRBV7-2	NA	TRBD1	CASSRKPGQGPYGYTF	TGTGCCAGCAGCCGTAAACCGGGACAGGGGCCCTATGGCTACACCTTC
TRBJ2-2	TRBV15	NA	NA	CATSSRPRTGELFF	TGTGCCACCAGCTCCCGACCCCGAACCGGGGAGCTGTTTTTT
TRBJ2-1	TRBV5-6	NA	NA	CASSSGKGLRNEQFF	TGTGCCAGCAGCTCCGGTAAAGGTCTGAGGAATGAGCAGTTCTTC
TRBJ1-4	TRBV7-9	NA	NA	CASSLSGTNEKLFF	TGTGCCAGCAGCTTATCGGGGACTAATGAAAAACTGTTTTTT
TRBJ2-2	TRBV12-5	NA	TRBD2	CASGRLADHTGELFF	TGTGCTAGTGGCAGACTAGCGGACCACACCGGGGAGCTGTTTTTT
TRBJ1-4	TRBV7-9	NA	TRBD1	CASSLDRDRDEKLFF	TGTGCCAGCAGCTTAGACCGGGACAGGGATGAAAAACTGTTTTTT
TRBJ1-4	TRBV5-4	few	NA	CASSATVGLEKLFF	TGTGCCAGCAGTGCGACAGTAGGATTAGAAAAACTGTTTTTT
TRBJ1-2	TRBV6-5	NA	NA	CASSFGGPGYGYTF	TGTGCCAGCAGCTTCGGAGGACCGGGGTATGGCTACACCTTC
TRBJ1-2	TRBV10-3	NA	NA	CAISALIESNYGYTF	TGTGCCATCAGTGCTTTAATCGAGTCAAACTATGGCTACACCTTC
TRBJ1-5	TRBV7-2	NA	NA	CASSFKGLGNQPQHF	TGTGCCAGCAGCTTTAAGGGGTTAGGAAATCAGCCCCAGCATTTT
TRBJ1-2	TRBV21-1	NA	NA	CASSKGRGYGYTF	TGTGCCAGCAGCAAAGGTCGAGGGTATGGCTACACCTTC
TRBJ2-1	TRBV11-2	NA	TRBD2	CASSLDPAGVYNEQFF	TGTGCCAGCAGCTTAGACCCAGCGGGAGTCTACAATGAGCAGTTCTTC
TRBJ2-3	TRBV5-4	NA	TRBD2	CASSLGTSGSSDTQYF	TGTGCCAGCAGCCTTGGAACTAGCGGGAGTTCAGATACGCAGTATTTT
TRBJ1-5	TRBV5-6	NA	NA	CASSSGTKPNQPQHF	TGTGCCAGCAGCTCGGGGACCAAGCCTAATCAGCCCCAGCATTTT
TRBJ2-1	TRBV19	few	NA	CASSLIGTLDDEQFF	TGTGCCAGTAGTCTTATCGGGACATTGGATGATGAGCAGTTCTTC
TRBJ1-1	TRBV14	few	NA	CASSQDNYPGFDTEAFF	TGTGCCAGCAGCCAAGATAATTATCCAGGCTTTGACACTGAAGCTTTCTTT
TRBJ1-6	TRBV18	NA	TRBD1	CASSPLPGTGDNSPLHF	TGTGCCAGCTCACCTTTACCCGGGACAGGGGATAATTCACCCCTCCACTTT
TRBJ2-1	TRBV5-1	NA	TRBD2	CASSLKFSGGNNEQFF	TGCGCCAGCAGCTTGAAATTTAGCGGGGGGAACAATGAGCAGTTCTTC
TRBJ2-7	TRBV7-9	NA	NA	CASSLDSFYEQYF	TGTGCCAGCAGCCTGGACTCTTTCTACGAGCAGTACTTC
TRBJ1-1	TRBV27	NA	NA	CASSLSGPSTEAFF	TGTGCCAGCAGTTTATCCGGGCCAAGCACTGAAGCTTTCTTT
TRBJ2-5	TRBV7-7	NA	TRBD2	CASSLPGGETQYF	TGTGCTAGCAGCCTCCCGGGAGGAGAGACCCAGTACTTC
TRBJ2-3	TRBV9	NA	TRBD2	CASSVVGGRIPDTQYF	TGTGCCAGCAGCGTAGTTGGCGGGAGGATCCCAGATACGCAGTATTTT
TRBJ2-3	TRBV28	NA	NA	CASSWARLTSTDTQYF	TGTGCCAGCAGTTGGGCGAGACTAACCAGCACAGATACGCAGTATTTT
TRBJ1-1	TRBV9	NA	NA	CASSLNAWGRNTEAFF	TGTGCCAGCAGCTTGAATGCGTGGGGACGGAACACTGAAGCTTTCTTT
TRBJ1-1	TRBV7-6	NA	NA	CASSLDSRGMNTEAFF	TGTGCCAGCAGCTTAGATTCCAGGGGCATGAACACTGAAGCTTTCTTT
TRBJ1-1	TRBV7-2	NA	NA	CASSLLDSMNTEAFF	TGTGCCAGCAGCCTTTTAGACTCCATGAACACTGAAGCTTTCTTT
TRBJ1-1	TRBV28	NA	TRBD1	CASRGTGGTEAFF	TGTGCCAGCAGAGGGACAGGGGGGACTGAAGCTTTCTTT
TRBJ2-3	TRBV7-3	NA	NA	CASSLIVTDTQYF	TGTGCCAGCAGCTTAATTGTGACAGATACGCAGTATTTT
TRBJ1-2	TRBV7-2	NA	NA	CASSLPTSSYGYTF	TGTGCCAGCAGCTTACCCACGTCGAGCTATGGCTACACCTTC
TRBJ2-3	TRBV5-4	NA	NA	CASSLVTKRTDTQYF	TGTGCCAGCAGCTTGGTGACGAAACGGACAGATACGCAGTATTTT
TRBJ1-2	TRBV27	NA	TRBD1	CASSRQGANYGYTF	TGTGCCAGCAGCCGTCAGGGGGCTAACTATGGCTACACCTTC
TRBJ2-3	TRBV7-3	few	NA	CASSLRGDTDTQYF	TGTGCCAGCAGCTTACGGGGTGACACAGATACGCAGTATTTT
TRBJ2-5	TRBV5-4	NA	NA	CASSPGQYQETQYF	TGTGCCAGCAGCCCCGGACAGTACCAAGAGACCCAGTACTTC
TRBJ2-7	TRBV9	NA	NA	CASSVAQSEYEQYF	TGTGCCAGCAGCGTGGCCCAATCGGAGTACGAGCAGTACTTC
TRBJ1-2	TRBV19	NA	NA	CASSIPENYGYTF	TGTGCCAGTAGTATTCCCGAAAACTATGGCTACACCTTC
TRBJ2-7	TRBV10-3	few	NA	CAIGATYEQYF	TGTGCCATCGGGGCTACCTACGAGCAGTACTTC
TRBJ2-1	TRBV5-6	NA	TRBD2	CASSFLSSGGGEQFF	TGTGCCAGCAGCTTCCTATCTTCGGGAGGGGGTGAGCAGTTCTTC
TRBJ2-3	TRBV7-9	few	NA	CASSTRGKDTDTQYF	TGTGCCAGCAGCACCCGAGGGAAAGACACAGATACGCAGTATTTT
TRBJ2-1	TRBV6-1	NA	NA	CASSDGEASYNEQFF	TGTGCCAGCAGTGATGGGGAAGCCTCCTACAATGAGCAGTTCTTC
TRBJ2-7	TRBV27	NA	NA	CASSSGQSSNGQYF	TGTGCCAGCAGTTCTGGACAATCTTCGAACGGGCAGTACTTC
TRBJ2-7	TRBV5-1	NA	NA	CASSLEGRTYEQYF	TGCGCCAGCAGCTTGGAAGGCAGGACCTACGAGCAGTACTTC
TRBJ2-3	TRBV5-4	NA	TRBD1	CASSLRTGGEDTQYF	TGTGCCAGCAGCTTGCGGACAGGGGGTGAAGATACGCAGTATTTT
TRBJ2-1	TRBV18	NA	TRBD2	CASSPREGHYNEQFF	TGTGCCAGCTCACCACGGGAGGGCCACTACAATGAGCAGTTCTTC